This T cell receptor (beta chain) derives from a study of cytomegalovirus exposure and HLA in healthy donors. For the study at large: Out of 300 to 500 genotyped donors, approximately 84% belonged to the Caucasian-associated ancestry cluster. Overall study results and limits: Equally common other TCR beta chains were less clonally expanded than HLA-associated ones, a later analysis found.

PCR used 60 Vbeta primers and 13 Jbeta primers. Clones were read by immunoSEQ multiplex PCR, and TCRdb kept only the in-frame ones, dropping some. The sample lists 80,000 to 95,000 clones, almost 80% occurring once. This CDR3 has 13 residues. Germline V CDR1 and CDR2: MNHEY, SMNVEV (reference sequence). V was clipped by 3 bases and J by 6 bases; unmatched bases: 2. A note on this clone: Its antigen is as yet unknown.

The sequence was obtained from a female donor in good health and CMV-seronegative. The V call is TRBV27, the J call TRBJ2-7; 10 bases align to TRBD1. The sample was PBMCs. This CDR3 reads CASSLGQGTEQYF. As DNA, the CDR3 is TGTGCCAGCAGTTTGGGACAGGGGACCGAGCAGTACTTC.